These 21 T cell receptor beta chains share one sample of origin, sequenced in a study of a mutant IDH1 vaccine in newly diagnosed glioma. Time point of the sample: week 11, during vaccination. Vaccination used 300 ug of mutant IDH1 20-mer peptide per dose, with topical imiquimod. No antigen has been identified for these receptors. Clones were read by immunoSEQ multiplex PCR, and TCRdb kept only the in-frame ones, dropping some. The sample records 38,000 or so clones, roughly 80% being singletons. The source was peripheral blood mononuclear cells (PBMCs), collected from a glioma patient whose treatment included an IDH1 peptide vaccine. These TCRs come from a woman between 25 and 40 years old with glioma. Some clones in this sample may be carry-over from other donors' samples.

The chain carries TRBV2 and TRBJ1-3, with D unclear. V was cut by 5 bases and J by 3 bases, with 11 bases left in between. The germline V gene has CDR1 SNHLY and CDR2 FYNNEI. CDR3 length equals 14 residues. CDR3 amino acids: CASSSGIDGNTIYF. The CDR3 DNA sequence: TGTGCCAGCAGTTCCGGGATTGATGGAAACACCATATATTTT.

This clone was recorded once. The chain joins TRBV2 to TRBJ2-1, with 8 bases that match TRBD2. Germline CDR1 and CDR2: SNHLY and FYNNEI. The CDR3 consists of 17 residues. With V trimmed by 4 bases and J by 5 bases, 13 bases remained unmatched. CDR3 loop: CASSVGRGGGKDNEQFF. CDR3 nucleotides: TGTGCCAGCAGTGTGGGGAGGGGCGGGGGGAAGGACAATGAGCAGTTCTTC.

The chain employs TRBV7-9 and TRBJ1-4; D gene ambiguous. Germline V gives CDR1 SEHNR, CDR2 FQNEAQ (reference sequence). The CDR3 is 19 amino acids. V was clipped by 1 base and J by 8 bases, with 26 bases between them. The CDR3 spells CASSLVVLLTPQAEEKLFF. The CDR3 bases are TGTGCCAGCAGCTTAGTTGTGCTTTTGACTCCCCAAGCAGAGGAAAAACTGTTTTTT.

This chain joins TRBV7-9 and TRBJ2-3; 8 bases agree with TRBD2. This CDR3 contains 16 residues. V lost 3 bases, J lost 2 bases, and 7 bases stayed unmatched. Per germline, CDR1 SEHNR and CDR2 FQNEAQ (reference sequence). CDR3 amino acids: CASSFMAGGPTDTQYF. CDR3 sequence (DNA): TGTGCCAGCAGCTTCATGGCGGGAGGACCCACAGATACGCAGTATTTT.

Only a few counts were recorded for this clone. This chain connects TRBV30 to TRBJ1-1; D remains unclear. The germline gives CDR1 GTSNPN, CDR2 SVGIG (reference sequence). The V and J ends lost 0 bases and 1 base respectively, with 3 bases between them. This CDR3 is built from 12 residues. The CDR3 DNA reads as TGTGCCTGGAGTGTGGGGAACACTGAAGCTTTCTTT. It yields the protein CAWSVGNTEAFF.

The chain uses TRBV18 and TRBJ2-5; D remains unclear. The CDR3 sequence is 12 residues long. Trimming cost V 2 bases and J 5 bases, with 6 bases left between them. The germline CDR1 and CDR2 sequences are KGHSH and LQKENI. CDR3 sequence: CASSPDGETQYF. CDR3 coding DNA: TGTGCCAGCTCACCAGACGGGGAGACCCAGTACTTC.

This clone was found a few times. The chain employs TRBV7-2 and TRBJ1-1, with a tentative D call TRBD1 (5 bases). CDR1 and CDR2 from the germline V gene are SGHTA and FQGNSA. The V end was cut by 5 bases, the J end by 5 bases, with 15 bases between. The CDR3 is 14 amino acids. This CDR3 is CASSPIGVSTEAFF. The CDR3 coding sequence is TGTGCCAGCAGCCCGATAGGGGTTTCGACTGAAGCTTTCTTT.

The chain combines TRBV7-9 with TRBJ2-4, with 8 bases matching TRBD1. Unmatched junction bases numbered 6, after V lost 5 bases and J lost 6 bases. The length of the CDR3 is 14 residues. Germline lookup yields CDR1 SEHNR and CDR2 FQNEAQ (reference sequence). The CDR3 here is CASSRAGGGNIQYF. DNA for the CDR3: TGTGCCAGCAGCCGCGCAGGGGGCGGAAACATTCAGTACTTC.

The chain links TRBV2 to TRBJ2-3, with 12 bases identical to TRBD2. The ends lost 2 bases at V and 13 bases at J; junction bases unmatched: 10. The CDR3 totals 15 residues. The V gene's germline CDR1 is SNHLY and CDR2 FYNNEI. The CDR3: CASSERGLAGRTKYF. The CDR3 nucleotides read TGTGCCAGCAGTGAAAGGGGACTAGCGGGCCGAACGAAGTATTTT.

A few counts support this clone. V is TRBV5-1 and J is TRBJ1-2; no clear D. The CDR3 length is 16 residues. V dropped 0 bases and J dropped 0 bases, with 12 bases sitting between them. Germline V CDR1 and CDR2: SGHRS, YFSETQ. The CDR3 here is CASSLVSGPTNYGYTF. The CDR3 nucleotides are TGCGCCAGCAGCTTGGTATCAGGCCCCACTAACTATGGCTACACCTTC.

This clone was seen only a few times. The chain has TRBV29-1 and TRBJ2-2; 12 bases line up with TRBD1. CDR3 length: 14 amino acids. Trimming cost V 8 bases and J 7 bases; bases outside gene matches: 8. The germline V gene has CDR1 SQVTM and CDR2 ANQGSEA. CDR3 sequence (DNA): TGCAGCTCAGGGACAGGGGGCTGGGGCGGGGAGCTGTTTTTT. Encoded protein: CSSGTGGWGGELFF.

The chain uses TRBV9 and TRBJ2-3; 7 bases are shared with TRBD2. The CDR3 has 18 amino acids. V was pared by 3 bases and J by 5 bases, with 18 bases of the junction left unmatched. Germline V lookup: CDR1 SGDLS, CDR2 YYNGEE. In DNA form, the CDR3 reads TGTGCCAGCAGCGCGCCTAGGAGGGAGGGAGGGCGTATAGATACGCAGTATTTT. Its protein product is CASSAPRREGGRIDTQYF.

The genes are TRBV7-2 and TRBJ1-1; TRBD1 might be the D (5 bases). Germline V CDR1 and CDR2: SGHTA, FQGNSA. V shed 3 bases and J shed 8 bases, with 13 bases lying between them. This CDR3 region has 13 residues. The CDR3 spells CASSLLDIMEAFF. The CDR3 coding sequence is TGTGCCAGCAGCTTGCTGGACATAATGGAAGCTTTCTTT.

This clone has only a few counts. The chain employs TRBV11-2 and TRBJ1-5; the D is unclear. V was pared by 3 bases and J by 6 bases, with 9 bases between. Germline V gene sequence: CDR1 SGHAT, CDR2 FQNNGV. This CDR3 contains 13 residues. The CDR3 here is CASSFHLGQPQHF. CDR3 in DNA: TGTGCCAGCAGCTTTCATCTGGGTCAGCCCCAGCATTTT.

The genes are TRBV2 and TRBJ2-7, with 10 nucleotides matching TRBD2. CDR3 length: 15 residues. Trimming at V came to 6 bases and at J to 0 bases, leaving 5 bases not matched to a gene. Germline V gene lookup returns CDR1 SNHLY and CDR2 FYNNEI. The CDR3 DNA reads TGTGCCAGCAGATTTGGACTAGCGGCCTCCTACGAGCAGTACTTC. Its translation: CASRFGLAASYEQYF.

The rearrangement joins TRBV4-2 to TRBJ2-7; D not resolved. V dropped 0 bases and J dropped 6 bases, with 12 bases sitting between them. Germline V gene sequence: CDR1 LGHNA, CDR2 YNFKEQ. The CDR3 contains 14 residues. The CDR3 DNA sequence: TGTGCCAGCAGCCAAGAGCCGGGCGAGGTCGAGCAGTACTTC. It specifies CASSQEPGEVEQYF.

The rearrangement uses TRBV4-2 and TRBJ2-1; D unresolved. Germline CDR1 LGHNA, CDR2 YNFKEQ. The CDR3 loop spans 13 amino acids. The V end was cut by 4 bases, the J end by 10 bases, with 14 bases between. DNA of the CDR3: TGTGCCAGCAGCCCGCGAAGGGCCGTAGAGCAGTTCTTC. Protein sequence: CASSPRRAVEQFF.

V usage is TRBV7-9 and J usage is TRBJ2-2; TRBD2 is a possible D gene (5 bases). The CDR3 runs 16 residues. V was pared by 5 bases and J by 1 base, with 14 bases between. Germline V lookup: CDR1 SEHNR, CDR2 FQNEAQ (reference sequence). This CDR3 reads CASSPSGLRNTGELFF. In DNA form, the CDR3 reads TGTGCCAGCAGCCCTTCCGGACTTAGGAACACCGGGGAGCTGTTTTTT.

V and J are TRBV13 and TRBJ2-7; 14 positions match TRBD2. With V trimmed by 5 bases and J by 5 bases, 2 bases remained unmatched. This CDR3 is 14 amino acids long. Germline assignment: CDR1 PRHDT and CDR2 FYEKMQ (reference sequence). For the CDR3, the DNA is TGTGCCAGCAGCCGGACTAGCGGGAGGAACGAGCAGTACTTC. Its translation: CASSRTSGRNEQYF.

The chain couples TRBV5-1 to TRBJ2-1; TRBD1 aligns across 8 bases. CDR3 length: 14 residues. Germline CDR1 is SGHRS and CDR2 is YFSETQ. J gave up 5 bases and V 4 bases, and 5 bases lay outside the gene matches. The CDR3, as DNA: TGCGCCAGCAGCCTCGGACAGGGAAACAATGAGCAGTTCTTC. This codes for CASSLGQGNNEQFF.

There are a few counts of this clone. This chain links TRBV2 with TRBJ2-3, with TRBD2 matching 10 bases. Germline V gives CDR1 SNHLY, CDR2 FYNNEI. CDR3 length: 16 amino acids. Germline trimming cut 7 bases from V and 2 bases from J; bases unmatched to any gene: 9. The CDR3, as DNA: TGTGCCAGCAAAGGAGGACTAGCGGCAACCACAGATACGCAGTATTTT. Amino acids: CASKGGLAATTDTQYF.